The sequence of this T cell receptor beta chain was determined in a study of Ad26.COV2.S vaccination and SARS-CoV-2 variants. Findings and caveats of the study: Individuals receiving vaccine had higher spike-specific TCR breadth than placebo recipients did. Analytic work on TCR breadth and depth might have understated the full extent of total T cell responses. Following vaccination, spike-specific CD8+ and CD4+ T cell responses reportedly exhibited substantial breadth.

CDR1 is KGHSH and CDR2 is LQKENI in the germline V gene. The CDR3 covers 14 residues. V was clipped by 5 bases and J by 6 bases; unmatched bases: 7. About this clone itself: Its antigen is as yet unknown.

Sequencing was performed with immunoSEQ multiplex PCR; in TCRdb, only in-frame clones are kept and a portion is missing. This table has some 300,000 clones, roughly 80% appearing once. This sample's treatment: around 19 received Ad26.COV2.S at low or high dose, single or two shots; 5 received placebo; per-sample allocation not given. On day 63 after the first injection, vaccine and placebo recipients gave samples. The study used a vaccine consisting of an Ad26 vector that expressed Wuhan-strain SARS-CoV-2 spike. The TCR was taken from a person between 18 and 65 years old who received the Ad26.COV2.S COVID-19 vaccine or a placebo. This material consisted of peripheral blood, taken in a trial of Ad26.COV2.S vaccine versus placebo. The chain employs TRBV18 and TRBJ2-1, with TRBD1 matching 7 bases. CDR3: CASSRDRNPNEQFF. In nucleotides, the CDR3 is TGTGCCAGCTCAAGGGACAGAAATCCCAATGAGCAGTTCTTC.